The 2 T cell receptor beta chains listed next were all sequenced from one sample in a study of blood T cells in healthy people across ages (dated by TCRdb to 2014 to 2015). Libraries were made using 5' RACE. Sequencer: Illumina HiSeq 2500. A second PCR of about 6 to 11 cycles was run with a J-beta primer mix and a sample-barcoded 5' primer. TCRdb reprocessing: public reads trimmed at Q25 with fastp, clones called with MiXCR, in-frame beta chains kept. Under each unique CDR3 protein, matching rows form one entry showing the most common genes and DNA. Here the sample has about 1.5 million distinct CDR3 sequences; roughly 43% occur a single time. The top ten clones comprise about 4% of the sample. Sequenced: blood. The receptors shown here come from a woman between 18 and 29 years old in good health.

This clonotype was seen more than once but under ten times. The rearrangement joins TRBV6-2 or TRBV6-3 to TRBJ1-5; 8 bases match TRBD1. CDR3 length: 14 residues. The junction had 6 bases not matched to a gene; V was cut back by 5 bases and J by 6 bases. Germline CDR1 reads MNHEY; CDR2 reads SVGEGT. CDR3 region: CASSNRGAGQPQHF. Here the CDR3 DNA reads TGTGCCAGCAGTAACAGGGGGGCGGGTCAGCCCCAGCATTTT.

V usage is TRBV9 and J usage is TRBJ2-3; D might be TRBD2 (5 bases). The CDR3 loop spans 15 amino acids. The V gene lost 0 bases and the J gene lost 4 bases, with 12 bases spanning the gap. Germline CDR1 SGDLS, CDR2 YYNGEE. In DNA, the CDR3 is TGTGCCAGCAGCGTAGGTTCTAGCTATCCAGATACGCAGTATTTT. As protein: CASSVGSSYPDTQYF.